A single sample is the source of the 2 T cell receptor beta chains below, sequenced in a study of early T cells in non-severe SARS-CoV-2 infection. MiXCR, applied by TCRdb to the 5' RACE reads, yields one record per CDR3 protein. The data hold fewer than 60,000 distinct CDR3 sequences, with about 4.2% observed a single time. The specimen sequenced was whole blood. These receptors were obtained from an adult who was a healthcare worker with PCR-confirmed SARS-CoV-2 infection or an uninfected control (not recorded which).

This sequence joins TRBV2 and TRBJ2-6, with D possibly being TRBD1 (5 bases). Germline V lookup: CDR1 SNHLY, CDR2 FYNNEI. The CDR3 has 13 residues. V gave up 7 bases and J gave up 7 bases, with 11 bases separating them. The CDR3 nucleotides are TGTGCCAGCAATCCGACAGCTGCCAACGTCCTGACTTTC. Translation: CASNPTAANVLTF.

CDR3 amino acids: CASSRGRLAGARNEQFF. CDR3 in DNA: TGCGCCAGCAGCCGAGGAAGACTAGCGGGAGCCCGCAATGAGCAGTTCTTC. This rearrangement joins TRBV4-3 to TRBJ2-1; 12 positions match TRBD2. This CDR3 is built from 17 residues. Germline loops: CDR1 LGHNA, CDR2 YSLEER. V dropped 4 bases and J dropped 6; count of bases not matched to a gene: 10.